The rows below give T cell receptor beta chains drawn from one sample of a study of blood T cell repertoires in COVID-19. Using immunoSEQ multiplex PCR, the repertoire was profiled, and TCRdb retains in-frame clones only, with some absent. The table shows about 440,000 clones, with around 90% occurring only once. The sample consisted of PBMCs or T cells enriched from blood (not recorded which). These receptors originate from a young man who had recovered from COVID-19. Each CDR3 is given with its conserved first and last residue. Each record gives: J gene, D gene, clone size, V gene, CDR3 DNA, CDR3 protein. A D gene is named only where the DNA matches it firmly. A row's size may be missing; if present it is once, few, many or a size class.

TRBJ2-3,-,-,TRBV29-1,TGCAGCGTGATAACTAGGGATACGCAGTATTTT,CSVITRDTQYF
TRBJ1-3,TRBD1,-,TRBV6-1,TGTGCCAGCAGTGAATCAGGGGGCGGTGGAAACACCATATATTTT,CASSESGGGGNTIYF
TRBJ2-5,TRBD2,-,TRBV6-5,TGTGCCAGCAGATCGCCGGGGGGAGAGACCCAGTACTTC,CASRSPGGETQYF
TRBJ1-6,-,-,TRBV18,TGTGCCAGCTCACGAGTCAGAGGTGGTTCACCCCTCCACTTT,CASSRVRGGSPLHF
TRBJ2-1,TRBD2,-,TRBV5-1,TGCGCCAGCAGCTCCCCTAGCGGGTATTCCTACAATGAGCAGTTCTTC,CASSSPSGYSYNEQFF
TRBJ1-2,-,-,TRBV12-5,TGTGCTAGTGGATCCGGGACTAACTATGGCTACACCTTC,CASGSGTNYGYTF
TRBJ1-3,-,-,TRBV29-1,TGCAGCGTTGGTTTACAGGCCTCTGGAAACACCATATATTTT,CSVGLQASGNTIYF
TRBJ2-5,-,-,TRBV5-1,TGCGCCAGCAGCTTGGCCGGCGGGACGCAAGAGACCCAGTACTTC,CASSLAGGTQETQYF
TRBJ1-6,-,-,TRBV14,TGTGCCAGCAGCCATTCGTTCGGGGTAGAGACCTATAATTCACCCCTCCACTTT,CASSHSFGVETYNSPLHF
TRBJ1-2,TRBD1,-,TRBV7-9,TGTGCCAGCAGCCGACAGGGGGAGGTCTATGGCTACACCTTC,CASSRQGEVYGYTF
TRBJ2-5,-,-,TRBV7-9,TGTGCCAGCAGCTTACCCTTCCTGGCAGGTGGCGTCCAAGAGACCCAGTACTTC,CASSLPFLAGGVQETQYF
TRBJ1-1,-,-,TRBV28,TGTGCCAGCACCGGTGGGGCCATGAACACTGAAGCTTTCTTT,CASTGGAMNTEAFF
TRBJ1-1,-,-,TRBV30,TGTGCCTGGGGTGGGGGATATGGACACAGGAACACTGAAGCTTTCTTT,CAWGGGYGHRNTEAFF
TRBJ2-5,-,-,TRBV13,TGTGCCAGCAGCTTCGGAAGTTCCGGAGGGGAGACCCAGTACTTC,CASSFGSSGGETQYF
TRBJ2-2,-,-,TRBV7-9,TGTGCCAGCAACCCCGGGACAAAAAACACCGGGGAGCTGTTTTTT,CASNPGTKNTGELFF
TRBJ2-7,-,once,TRBV28,TGTGCCAGCAATAAGACGCCCACCGGGACACCTTTATACGAGCAGTACTTC,CASNKTPTGTPLYEQYF